This T cell receptor beta chain came from a study of cytomegalovirus exposure and HLA in healthy donors. V lost 4 bases to trimming and J lost 5 bases; unmatched junction nucleotides: 5. The CDR3 length is 15 residues. The germline V gene encodes CDR1 SNHLY and CDR2 FYNNEI. Study findings and constraints: There were a few CMV-associated chains whose specificity for CMV antigens was confirmed in vitro.

Comments on this clone: No antigen is known for it.

The study ran its PCR with 60 Vbeta and 13 Jbeta primers. Clones were read by immunoSEQ multiplex PCR, and TCRdb kept only the in-frame ones, dropping some. The table has around 120,000 clones, 60% to 85% seen once. The source is a woman aged 40 to 49 in good health and CMV-seropositive. The specimen was PBMCs. The chain couples TRBV2 to TRBJ2-1, with 10 bases lining up with TRBD1. This CDR3 is CASSVLGQGNNEQFF. The CDR3 bases are TGTGCCAGCAGTGTGTTGGGACAGGGGAACAATGAGCAGTTCTTC.